This TCR beta chain came from a study of radiotherapy plus CTLA-4 blockade in lung cancer. On the study more broadly: Objective responses were documented in around 20% of patients, with disease control in about 28%.

Sequencing used immunoSEQ multiplex PCR; TCRdb keeps in-frame clones, though not all of them. The table shows around 70,000 clones, with roughly 84% occurring only once. Those with chemo-refractory metastatic non-small-cell lung cancer were treated with focal radiation combined with CTLA-4 blockade using ipilimumab. Study outcomes and limitations: In blood, TCR clones derived from the tumor expanded after radiotherapy plus ipilimumab.

V was clipped by 4 bases and J by 3 bases, with 7 bases between them. The germline V gene has CDR1 MGHDK and CDR2 SYGVNS. The CDR3 has 12 residues. Comment on this clone: Its antigen is currently unknown.

The chain uses TRBV25-1 and TRBJ2-7; D is undetermined. The sequenced sample was peripheral blood, obtained from a patient treated with radiotherapy plus ipilimumab. The receptor's source is a human donor with non-small cell lung cancer that progressed on radiotherapy plus ipilimumab. The CDR3 DNA is TGTGCCAGCAGTGCGATATTCTACGAGCAGTACTTC. Amino acid sequence: CASSAIFYEQYF.